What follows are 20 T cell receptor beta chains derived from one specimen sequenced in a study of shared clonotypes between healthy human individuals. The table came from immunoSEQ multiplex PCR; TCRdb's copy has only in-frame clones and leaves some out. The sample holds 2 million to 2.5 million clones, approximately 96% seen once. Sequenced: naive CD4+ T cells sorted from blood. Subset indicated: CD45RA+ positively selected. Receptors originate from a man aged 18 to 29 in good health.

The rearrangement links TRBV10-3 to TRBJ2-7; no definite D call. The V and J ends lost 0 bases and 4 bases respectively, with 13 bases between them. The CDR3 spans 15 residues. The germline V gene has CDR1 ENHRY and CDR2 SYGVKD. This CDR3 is CAISESDTIRYEQYF. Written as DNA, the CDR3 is TGTGCCATCAGTGAGTCGGATACGATCAGGTACGAGCAGTACTTC.

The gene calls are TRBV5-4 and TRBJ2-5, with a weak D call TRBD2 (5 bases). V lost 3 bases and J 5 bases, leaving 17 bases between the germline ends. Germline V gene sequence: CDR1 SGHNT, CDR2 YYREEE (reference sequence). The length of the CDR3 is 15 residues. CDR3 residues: CASSWEIQSGETQYF. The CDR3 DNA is TGTGCCAGCAGCTGGGAGATACAATCCGGGGAGACCCAGTACTTC.

In DNA, the CDR3 is TGTGCCAGCAGTTCCCAGGGACGGGAGCAGTACTTC. Translated, it gives CASSSQGREQYF. J is TRBJ2-7 and V is TRBV6-5; tentatively, D is TRBD1 or TRBD2 (5 bases each). The germline V gene encodes CDR1 MNHEY and CDR2 SVGAGI. Deletions cut 4 bases from V and 7 bases from J, with 11 bases between. There are 12 residues in the CDR3.

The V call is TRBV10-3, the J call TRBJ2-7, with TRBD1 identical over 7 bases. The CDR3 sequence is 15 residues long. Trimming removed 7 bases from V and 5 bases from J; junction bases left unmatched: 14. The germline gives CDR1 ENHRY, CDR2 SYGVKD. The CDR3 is CAIKGPGTDVDEQYF. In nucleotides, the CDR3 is TGTGCCATCAAGGGGCCCGGGACAGATGTCGACGAGCAGTACTTC.

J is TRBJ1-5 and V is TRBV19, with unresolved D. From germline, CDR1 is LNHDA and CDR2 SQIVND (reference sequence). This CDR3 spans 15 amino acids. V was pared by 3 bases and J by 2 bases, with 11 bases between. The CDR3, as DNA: TGTGCCAGTAGTATCTGGGGTGAGGGCAATCAGCCCCAGCATTTT. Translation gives CASSIWGEGNQPQHF.

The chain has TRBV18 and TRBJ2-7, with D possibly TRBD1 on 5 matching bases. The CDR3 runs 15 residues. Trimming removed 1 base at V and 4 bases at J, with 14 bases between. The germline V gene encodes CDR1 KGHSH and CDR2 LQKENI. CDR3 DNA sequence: TGTGCCAGCTCACCACTTGGGGTCAAGGGGTACGAGCAGTACTTC. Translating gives CASSPLGVKGYEQYF.

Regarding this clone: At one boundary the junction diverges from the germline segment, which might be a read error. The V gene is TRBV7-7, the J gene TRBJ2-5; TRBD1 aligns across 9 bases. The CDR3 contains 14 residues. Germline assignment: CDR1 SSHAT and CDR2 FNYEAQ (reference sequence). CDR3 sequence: CASSRDRASETQYF. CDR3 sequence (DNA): TGTGCTAGCAGCCGGGACAGGGCGTCAGAGACCCAGTACTTC.

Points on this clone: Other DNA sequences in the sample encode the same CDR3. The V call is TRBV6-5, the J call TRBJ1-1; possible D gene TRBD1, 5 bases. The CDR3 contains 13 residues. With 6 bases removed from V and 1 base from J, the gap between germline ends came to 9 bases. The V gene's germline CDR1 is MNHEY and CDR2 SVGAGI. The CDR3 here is CASSRRGNTEAFF. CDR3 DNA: TGTGCCAGCAGCCGGAGGGGGAACACTGAAGCTTTCTTT.

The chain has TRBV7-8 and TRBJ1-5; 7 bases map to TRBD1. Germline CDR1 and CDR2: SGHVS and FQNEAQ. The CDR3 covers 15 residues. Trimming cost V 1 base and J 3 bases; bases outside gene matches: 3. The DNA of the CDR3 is TGTGCCAGCAGCTTAGGAGGGACAGCCAATCAGCCCCAGCATTTT. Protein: CASSLGGTANQPQHF.

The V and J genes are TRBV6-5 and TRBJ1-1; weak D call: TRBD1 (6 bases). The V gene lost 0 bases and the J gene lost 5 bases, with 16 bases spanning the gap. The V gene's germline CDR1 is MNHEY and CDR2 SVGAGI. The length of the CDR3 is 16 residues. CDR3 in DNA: TGTGCCAGCAGTTACTCTGCGGGCAGGGGAGGGACTGAAGCTTTCTTT. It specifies CASSYSAGRGGTEAFF.

DNA for the CDR3: TGTGTTCAAGGTCAGGTTGGCTGGTACGAGCAGTACTTC. The encoded protein is CVQGQVGWYEQYF. V gene TRBV7-7 combines with J gene TRBJ2-7; the D is unclear. Germline V gene data show CDR1 as SSHAT and CDR2 as FNYEAQ (reference sequence). This CDR3 comprises 13 residues.

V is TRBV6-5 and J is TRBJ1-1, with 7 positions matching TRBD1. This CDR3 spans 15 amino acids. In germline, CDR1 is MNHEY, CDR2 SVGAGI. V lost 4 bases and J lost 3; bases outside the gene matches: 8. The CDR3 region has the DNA TGTGCCAGCAGTTCTTCCTCGACAGGGTACACTGAAGCTTTCTTT. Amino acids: CASSSSSTGYTEAFF.

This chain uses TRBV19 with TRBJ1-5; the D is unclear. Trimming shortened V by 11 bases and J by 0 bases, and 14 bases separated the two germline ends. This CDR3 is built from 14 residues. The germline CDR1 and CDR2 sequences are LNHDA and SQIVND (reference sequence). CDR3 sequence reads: CASDGRYSNQPQHF. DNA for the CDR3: TGTGCCTCGGACGGACGGTATAGCAATCAGCCCCAGCATTTT.

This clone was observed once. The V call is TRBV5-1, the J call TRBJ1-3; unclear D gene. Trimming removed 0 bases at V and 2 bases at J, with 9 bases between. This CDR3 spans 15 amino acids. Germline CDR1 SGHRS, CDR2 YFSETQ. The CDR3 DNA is TGCGCCAGCAGCTTGGCCCTGACGCCTGGAAACACCATATATTTT. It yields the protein CASSLALTPGNTIYF.

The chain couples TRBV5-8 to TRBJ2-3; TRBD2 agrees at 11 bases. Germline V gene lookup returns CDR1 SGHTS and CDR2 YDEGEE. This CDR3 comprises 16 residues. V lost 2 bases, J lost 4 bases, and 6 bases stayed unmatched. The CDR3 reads CASSLIAGGPADTQYF. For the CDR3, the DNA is TGTGCCAGCAGCTTAATAGCGGGAGGGCCGGCAGATACGCAGTATTTT. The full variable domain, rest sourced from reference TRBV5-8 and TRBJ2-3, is EAGVTQSPTHLIKTRGQQATLRCSPISGHTSVYWYQQALGLGLQFLLWYDEGEERNRGNFPPRFSGRQFPNYSSELNVNALELEDSALYLCASSLIAGGPADTQYFGPGTRLTVL.

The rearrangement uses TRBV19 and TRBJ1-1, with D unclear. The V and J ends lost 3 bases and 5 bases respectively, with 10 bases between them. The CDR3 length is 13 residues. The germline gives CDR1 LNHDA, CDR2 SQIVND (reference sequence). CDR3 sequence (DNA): TGTGCCAGTAGTATCGGGCCGGAGACTGAAGCTTTCTTT. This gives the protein CASSIGPETEAFF.

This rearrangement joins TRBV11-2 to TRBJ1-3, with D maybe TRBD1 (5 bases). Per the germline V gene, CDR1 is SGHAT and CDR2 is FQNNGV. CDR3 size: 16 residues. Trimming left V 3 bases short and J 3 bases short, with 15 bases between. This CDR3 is CASSFGTATLGNTIYF. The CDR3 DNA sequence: TGTGCCAGCAGCTTCGGGACGGCCACTCTTGGAAACACCATATATTTT. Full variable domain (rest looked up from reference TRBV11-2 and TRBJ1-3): EAGVAQSPRYKIIEKRQSVAFWCNPISGHATLYWYQQILGQGPKLLIQFQNNGVVDDSQLPKDRFSAERLKGVDSTLKIQPAKLEDSAVYLCASSFGTATLGNTIYFGEGSWLTVV.

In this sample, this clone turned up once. CDR3 protein: CASGLAGEQYF. The CDR3 region has the DNA TGTGCCTCTGGGCTAGCGGGCGAGCAGTACTTC. The rearrangement uses TRBV6-5 and TRBJ2-7; TRBD2 matches at 8 bases. The germline CDR1 and CDR2 sequences are MNHEY and SVGAGI. The CDR3 contains 11 residues. Trimming removed 11 bases from V and 6 bases from J; junction bases left unmatched: 6.

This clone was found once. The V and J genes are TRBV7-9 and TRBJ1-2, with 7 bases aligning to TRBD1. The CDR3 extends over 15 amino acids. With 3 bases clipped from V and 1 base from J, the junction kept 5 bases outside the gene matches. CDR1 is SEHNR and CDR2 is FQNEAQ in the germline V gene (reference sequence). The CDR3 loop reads CASSLGGQSNYGYTF. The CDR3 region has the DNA TGTGCCAGCAGCTTGGGGGGACAGAGTAACTATGGCTACACCTTC.

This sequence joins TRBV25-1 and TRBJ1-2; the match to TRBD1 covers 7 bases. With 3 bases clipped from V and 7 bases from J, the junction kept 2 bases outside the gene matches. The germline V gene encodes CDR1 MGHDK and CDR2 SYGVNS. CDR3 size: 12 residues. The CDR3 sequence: CASSETGFGYTF. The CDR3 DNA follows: TGTGCCAGCAGTGAGACAGGGTTTGGCTACACCTTC.